Below, one TCR beta chain is given with its context. The antigen remains unidentified. The naive CD8 fraction comprised CD45RO-negative cells positively selected for CCR7 and excluded terminally differentiated effector memory CD45RA+ cells. Germline CDR1 and CDR2: MGHDK and SYGVNS. The CDR3 loop spans 13 amino acids. Trimming cost V 6 bases and J 6 bases, with 11 bases left between them. The method was immunoSEQ multiplex PCR; TCRdb's version includes in-frame clones alone and lacks a portion of them. This table holds around 2.1 million clones, about 92% found once. The record originates from a study of shared clonotypes between healthy human individuals. Study-wide context: Sampling drew on donors who were a couple of women and a few men aged 18 to 49.

Study results and caveats: Sampling involved blood alone; tissue repertoires likely differ.

The sequencing sample was made of naive CD8+ T cells from PBMCs. This chain links TRBV25-1 with TRBJ1-4; tentatively, D is TRBD1 (6 bases). The TCR originated in a man in his late teens or twenties in good health. Some clones in this sample may be carry-over from other donors' samples. CDR3 bases: TGTGCCAGCAGGGACAGCACAGATGAAAAACTGTTTTTT. Encoded protein: CASRDSTDEKLFF. Supplemented by reference TRBV25-1 and TRBJ1-4, the full variable domain reads EADIYQTPRYLVIGTGKKITLECSQTMGHDKMYWYQQDPGMELHLIHYSYGVNSTEKGDLSSESTVSRIRTEHFPLTLESARPSHTSQYLCASRDSTDEKLFFGSGTQLSVL.